This TCR beta chain was documented in a study of shared T cell receptors in the human thymus. Sequencing used immunoSEQ multiplex PCR; TCRdb keeps in-frame clones, though not all of them. The table has over 650,000 clones, roughly 86% seen once. The V gene's germline CDR1 is WSHSY and CDR2 SAAADI. Trimming shortened V by 0 bases and J by 3 bases, and 15 bases separated the two germline ends. The CDR3 runs to 16 residues. The same data also contributed to another study, on human thymus T cells. That work adds: Related work showed strongly overlapping thymic repertoires across unrelated individuals.

This TCR came from a boy younger than two with a congenital heart defect. The material sequenced was thymocytes. The chain recombines TRBV10-2 with TRBJ2-7; D remains unclear. Here the CDR3 reads CASSESLAGFIYEQYF. The CDR3 DNA reads TGCGCCAGCAGTGAGTCCCTGGCAGGTTTCATCTACGAGCAGTACTTC.